This is a list of T cell receptor beta chains from one sample in a study of T cells in localized non-small cell lung cancer. Profiled with immunoSEQ multiplex PCR; TCRdb holds only in-frame clones, not every one. The data show 2,500 to 3,000 clones, about 28% seen once. The sample was lung tumor tissue, taken before any cancer treatment. The receptors stem from a female donor at least 60 years old with stage I lung adenocarcinoma. Each CDR3 is given with its conserved first and last residue. The D gene is left open where the match is weak. Where a row states a size, it is once, few, many or the class of an expanded clone; other rows omit it.

d_gene: TRBD1
v_gene: TRBV11-3
abundance: medium-sized
j_gene: TRBJ1-5
CDR3nt: TGTGCCAGCAGCCGGACAGGGGGTGTATATGAGCCCCAGCATTTT
CDR3aa: CASSRTGGVYEPQHF

d_gene: NA
v_gene: TRBV5-1
abundance: NA
j_gene: TRBJ1-2
CDR3nt: TGCGCCAGCAGCTTGGTAGGGGCGGGCTATGGCTACACCTTC
CDR3aa: CASSLVGAGYGYTF

d_gene: NA
v_gene: TRBV6-8
abundance: NA
j_gene: TRBJ1-5
CDR3nt: TGTGCCAGCAGTGTTGTTCGAACGGGCCATCAGCCCCAGCATTTT
CDR3aa: CASSVVRTGHQPQHF

d_gene: TRBD1
v_gene: TRBV19
abundance: NA
j_gene: TRBJ2-3
CDR3nt: TGTGCCAGTAGTATTGGGACAGGGACGATGGCTACGCAGTATTTT
CDR3aa: CASSIGTGTMATQYF

d_gene: TRBD1
v_gene: TRBV18
abundance: NA
j_gene: TRBJ2-5
CDR3nt: TGTGCCAGCTCAACAAGGACAGGGGGCGAAAAAGAGACCCAGTACTTC
CDR3aa: CASSTRTGGEKETQYF

d_gene: NA
v_gene: TRBV18
abundance: NA
j_gene: TRBJ2-7
CDR3nt: TGTGCCAGCTCACCACCTCAGGGCCGCTACGAGCAGTACTTC
CDR3aa: CASSPPQGRYEQYF

d_gene: TRBD1
v_gene: TRBV25-1
abundance: few
j_gene: TRBJ1-2
CDR3nt: TGTGCCAGCAGTCCCCTCGGGACAGGGGAAGGCTACACCTTC
CDR3aa: CASSPLGTGEGYTF

d_gene: TRBD2
v_gene: TRBV6-8
abundance: NA
j_gene: TRBJ2-7
CDR3nt: TGTGCCAGCAGTTTCCTTCAACCCGGACTAGCGGGAGCCGAGCAGTACTTC
CDR3aa: CASSFLQPGLAGAEQYF

d_gene: NA
v_gene: TRBV10-2
abundance: NA
j_gene: TRBJ2-1
CDR3nt: TGCGCCAGCAGACAAATTAGTAGCAATGAGCAGTTCTTC
CDR3aa: CASRQISSNEQFF

d_gene: NA
v_gene: TRBV11-3
abundance: few
j_gene: TRBJ2-5
CDR3nt: TGTGCCAGCAGCCCCGAAGCGCAGCGCCAAGAGACCCAGTACTTC
CDR3aa: CASSPEAQRQETQYF

d_gene: NA
v_gene: TRBV14
abundance: NA
j_gene: TRBJ1-5
CDR3nt: TGTGCCAGCAGCCTAGGACTCCGTGAGCCCCAGCATTTT
CDR3aa: CASSLGLREPQHF

d_gene: TRBD1
v_gene: TRBV10-2
abundance: NA
j_gene: TRBJ2-5
CDR3nt: TGCGCCAGCAGCATGAGGCGGGACAGGGTCCAAGAGACCCAGTACTTC
CDR3aa: CASSMRRDRVQETQYF

d_gene: NA
v_gene: TRBV19
abundance: NA
j_gene: TRBJ2-4
CDR3nt: TGTGCCAGTAGTCCTCGTCTAGCCAAAAACATTCAGTACTTC
CDR3aa: CASSPRLAKNIQYF

d_gene: NA
v_gene: TRBV19
abundance: NA
j_gene: TRBJ1-5
CDR3nt: TGTGCCAGTAGTATAGGGGGGCGCGGTAGCAATCAGCCCCAGCATTTT
CDR3aa: CASSIGGRGSNQPQHF

d_gene: TRBD1
v_gene: TRBV28
abundance: NA
j_gene: TRBJ1-5
CDR3nt: TGTGCCAGCAGACTTGGGACAGCCGATCAGCCCCAGCATTTT
CDR3aa: CASRLGTADQPQHF

d_gene: TRBD2
v_gene: TRBV29-1
abundance: NA
j_gene: TRBJ2-1
CDR3nt: TGCAGCGTTGGAGGGGCGGGAGGGCCCCACAATGAGCAGTTCTTC
CDR3aa: CSVGGAGGPHNEQFF

d_gene: TRBD1
v_gene: TRBV6-8
abundance: NA
j_gene: TRBJ1-2
CDR3nt: TGTGCCAGCAGCCTTAACAGGGGGCGCAACTATGGCTACACCTTC
CDR3aa: CASSLNRGRNYGYTF

d_gene: TRBD1
v_gene: TRBV2
abundance: few
j_gene: TRBJ1-5
CDR3nt: TGTGCCAGCAGTCCTTCCGGACAGGGTTATCAGCCCCAGCATTTT
CDR3aa: CASSPSGQGYQPQHF

d_gene: NA
v_gene: TRBV11-3
abundance: few
j_gene: TRBJ1-1
CDR3nt: TGTGCCAGCAGCTTACCCGGGCAGAACACTGAAGCTTTCTTT
CDR3aa: CASSLPGQNTEAFF

d_gene: NA
v_gene: TRBV11-3
abundance: medium-sized
j_gene: TRBJ2-2
CDR3nt: TGTGCCAGCAGCAGTTATTCTCGGGGCGCGAACACCGGGGAGCTGTTTTTT
CDR3aa: CASSSYSRGANTGELFF

d_gene: NA
v_gene: TRBV11-3
abundance: NA
j_gene: TRBJ1-2
CDR3nt: TGTGCCAGCAGCTTAGTGGGCGGAGGGAACTATGGCTACACCTTC
CDR3aa: CASSLVGGGNYGYTF

d_gene: NA
v_gene: TRBV11-3
abundance: NA
j_gene: TRBJ1-5
CDR3nt: TGTGCCAGCAGCTTAGATCTAGGGGTTCCGCCCCAGCATTTT
CDR3aa: CASSLDLGVPPQHF

d_gene: NA
v_gene: TRBV11-3
abundance: NA
j_gene: TRBJ1-1
CDR3nt: TGTGCCAGCAGCTCAGAGGACGGATACACTGAAGCTTTCTTT
CDR3aa: CASSSEDGYTEAFF

d_gene: NA
v_gene: TRBV7-5
abundance: few
j_gene: TRBJ2-6
CDR3nt: TGTGCCAGCAGCCTTTGGACCGCCCCTGGGGCCAACGTCCTGACTTTC
CDR3aa: CASSLWTAPGANVLTF

d_gene: TRBD2
v_gene: TRBV11-3
abundance: NA
j_gene: TRBJ2-2
CDR3nt: TGTGCCAGCAGCTTGGGCGGGAGAAGTACCGGGGAGCTGTTTTTT
CDR3aa: CASSLGGRSTGELFF

d_gene: NA
v_gene: TRBV19
abundance: NA
j_gene: TRBJ2-1
CDR3nt: TGTGCCAGTAGTATTAGTAAGGCCGTGAATGAGCAGTTCTTC
CDR3aa: CASSISKAVNEQFF

d_gene: NA
v_gene: TRBV11-3
abundance: NA
j_gene: TRBJ2-5
CDR3nt: TGTGCCAGCAGCTTTGAGGACAGAGGAGAGACCCAGTACTTC
CDR3aa: CASSFEDRGETQYF

d_gene: TRBD2
v_gene: TRBV14
abundance: NA
j_gene: TRBJ2-1
CDR3nt: TGTGCCAGCAGCCTGTTAGCGGGGGGCTCCTACAATGAGCAGTTCTTC
CDR3aa: CASSLLAGGSYNEQFF

d_gene: TRBD1
v_gene: TRBV6-8
abundance: NA
j_gene: TRBJ1-3
CDR3nt: TGTGCCAGCAGTTCAGGGGGCTCTGGAAACACCATATATTTT
CDR3aa: CASSSGGSGNTIYF

d_gene: TRBD1
v_gene: TRBV6-8
abundance: NA
j_gene: TRBJ1-2
CDR3nt: TGTGCCAGCAGTGGAACTACGGGACAGGGCTGGGGCTACACCTTC
CDR3aa: CASSGTTGQGWGYTF

d_gene: TRBD1
v_gene: TRBV15
abundance: NA
j_gene: TRBJ2-3
CDR3nt: TGTGCCACCAGCACCCCCAGAGGACAGGGGGGAGATACGCAGTATTTT
CDR3aa: CATSTPRGQGGDTQYF

d_gene: NA
v_gene: TRBV11-3
abundance: NA
j_gene: TRBJ1-2
CDR3nt: TGTGCCAGCAGCTTTCCGGGGGGTTCTGGTGGCTACACCTTC
CDR3aa: CASSFPGGSGGYTF

d_gene: TRBD2
v_gene: TRBV11-3
abundance: few
j_gene: TRBJ2-5
CDR3nt: TGTGCCAGCAGCCCCAGCGGGAGAATAGCGTTGGAGACCCAGTACTTC
CDR3aa: CASSPSGRIALETQYF

d_gene: NA
v_gene: TRBV23-1
abundance: NA
j_gene: TRBJ1-1
CDR3nt: TGCGCCAGCAGCTATACAGAGAACACTGAAGCTTTCTTT
CDR3aa: CASSYTENTEAFF

d_gene: TRBD2
v_gene: TRBV18
abundance: NA
j_gene: TRBJ2-1
CDR3nt: TGTGCCAGCTCACCCCGTAGCGGGAGCCCTGCAAACAATGAGCAGTTCTTC
CDR3aa: CASSPRSGSPANNEQFF

d_gene: NA
v_gene: TRBV11-3
abundance: NA
j_gene: TRBJ1-3
CDR3nt: TGTGCCAGCAGCTTAATCGGGAACTCTGGAAACACCATATATTTT
CDR3aa: CASSLIGNSGNTIYF

d_gene: NA
v_gene: TRBV6-8
abundance: few
j_gene: TRBJ2-1
CDR3nt: TGTGCCAGCATACAGGAGTATGGTGAGCAGTTCTTC
CDR3aa: CASIQEYGEQFF

d_gene: NA
v_gene: TRBV19
abundance: NA
j_gene: TRBJ2-7
CDR3nt: TGTGCCAGTAAGTCCTCGCGGAAATGGGCGGACGAGCAGTACTTC
CDR3aa: CASKSSRKWADEQYF

d_gene: TRBD2
v_gene: TRBV11-3
abundance: few
j_gene: TRBJ2-3
CDR3nt: TGTGCCAGCAGCCCTAAACCTAGCGGTACAATTAAAGATACGCAGTATTTT
CDR3aa: CASSPKPSGTIKDTQYF

d_gene: TRBD2
v_gene: TRBV18
abundance: NA
j_gene: TRBJ2-1
CDR3nt: TGTGCCAGCTCAACTAGGACTAGCGGGAGTAATGAGCAGTTCTTC
CDR3aa: CASSTRTSGSNEQFF

d_gene: TRBD1
v_gene: TRBV18
abundance: NA
j_gene: TRBJ2-5
CDR3nt: TGTGCCAGCTCATCAACAGGGGGCAGGGAGACCCAGTACTTC
CDR3aa: CASSSTGGRETQYF

d_gene: NA
v_gene: TRBV11-3
abundance: few
j_gene: TRBJ2-3
CDR3nt: TGTGCCAGCAGCTTAGTTCTGAGCGGAACAGATACGCAGTATTTT
CDR3aa: CASSLVLSGTDTQYF

d_gene: NA
v_gene: TRBV14
abundance: NA
j_gene: TRBJ2-5
CDR3nt: TGTGCCAGCAGCCAGGGAGGGGGCGCCGGGGGGACCCAGTACTTC
CDR3aa: CASSQGGGAGGTQYF

d_gene: TRBD1
v_gene: TRBV9
abundance: few
j_gene: TRBJ1-3
CDR3nt: TGTGCCAGCAGCGCCCAATCCGGGACAGGGGGCTCCCCTGGAAACACCATATATTTT
CDR3aa: CASSAQSGTGGSPGNTIYF

d_gene: NA
v_gene: TRBV6-8
abundance: NA
j_gene: TRBJ2-7
CDR3nt: TGTGCCAGCAGTGGGGAAAGGCTCGAGCAGTACTTC
CDR3aa: CASSGERLEQYF

d_gene: TRBD2
v_gene: TRBV9
abundance: few
j_gene: TRBJ2-1
CDR3nt: TGTGCCAGCAGCTTATCAGGACTAGCGTATGGGAGTTCCAATGAGCAGTTCTTC
CDR3aa: CASSLSGLAYGSSNEQFF

d_gene: NA
v_gene: TRBV11-3
abundance: NA
j_gene: TRBJ2-2
CDR3nt: TGTGCCAGCAGCTACAAGGGGACAAAGAACACCGGGGAGCTGTTTTTT
CDR3aa: CASSYKGTKNTGELFF

d_gene: NA
v_gene: TRBV19
abundance: few
j_gene: TRBJ1-5
CDR3nt: TGTGCCAGTTCACGGGGGAGCAATCAGCCCCAGCATTTT
CDR3aa: CASSRGSNQPQHF

d_gene: NA
v_gene: TRBV12-5
abundance: NA
j_gene: TRBJ2-1
CDR3nt: TGTGCTAGTGGTGGGTCCTGGCCGAGCTCCTACAATGAGCAGTTCTTC
CDR3aa: CASGGSWPSSYNEQFF

d_gene: NA
v_gene: TRBV11-3
abundance: few
j_gene: TRBJ2-7
CDR3nt: TGTGCCAGCAGCTTAAGTCGGGAAGGGTACGAGCAGTACTTC
CDR3aa: CASSLSREGYEQYF

d_gene: NA
v_gene: TRBV19
abundance: NA
j_gene: TRBJ2-2
CDR3nt: TGTGCCAGTCAGTTTAATATCCTTATCGGGGAGCTGTTTTTT
CDR3aa: CASQFNILIGELFF

d_gene: NA
v_gene: TRBV30
abundance: NA
j_gene: TRBJ1-2
CDR3nt: TGTGCCTGGAGTGTATCGGACGGTAACTATGGCTACACCTTC
CDR3aa: CAWSVSDGNYGYTF

d_gene: NA
v_gene: TRBV6-1
abundance: few
j_gene: TRBJ2-3
CDR3nt: TGTGCCAGCAGTGAAGCTCTCTCGGGAAAGGCGCATACGCAGTATTTT
CDR3aa: CASSEALSGKAHTQYF

d_gene: NA
v_gene: TRBV6-8
abundance: NA
j_gene: TRBJ1-2
CDR3nt: TGTGCCAGCAGTTCCGAACCCGGCGGTATGTGGGGCTACACCTTC
CDR3aa: CASSSEPGGMWGYTF

d_gene: NA
v_gene: TRBV12-5
abundance: NA
j_gene: TRBJ2-2
CDR3nt: TGTGCTAGCCAAACTAAAAACCTAACCTCTAAAGACACCGGGGAGCTGTTTTTT
CDR3aa: CASQTKNLTSKDTGELFF

d_gene: TRBD1
v_gene: TRBV30
abundance: NA
j_gene: TRBJ1-2
CDR3nt: TGTGCCTGGGACTCGAGAGGGACAGGGGTTTATGGCTACACCTTC
CDR3aa: CAWDSRGTGVYGYTF

d_gene: NA
v_gene: TRBV30
abundance: NA
j_gene: TRBJ1-3
CDR3nt: TGTGCCTGGAGTCTAATAGGGGGGGCTGGAAACACCATATATTTT
CDR3aa: CAWSLIGGAGNTIYF

d_gene: TRBD1
v_gene: TRBV18
abundance: once
j_gene: TRBJ1-5
CDR3nt: TGTGCCAGCTCACCTCAAAAAGTGTTCTCGCGGGACAGGAGACATCAGCCCCAGCATTTT
CDR3aa: CASSPQKVFSRDRRHQPQHF